Below, 15 T cell receptor beta chains from the same sample are listed, as sequenced in a study of tumor-infiltrating lymphocytes in primary liver carcinoma. TCR beta cDNA was made from 450 to 600 ng total RNA with a constant-region primer. It was through three nested multiplex PCR rounds of slightly modified ARM-PCR that TCR beta libraries arose. A C-beta reverse primer was combined with TRBV1-TRBV30 forward primers in the first two PCR rounds, and each round had 10 cycles. TCRdb reanalysed the multiplex PCR reads using MiXCR and keeps one entry per CDR3 protein. The repertoire holds more than 60,000 distinct CDR3 sequences, with over 60% as singletons. From unsorted bulk tissue weighing about 17-30 mg, DNA and RNA were co-extracted. Sequenced: liver tumor tissue from sampling region 4. Subset in this sample: tumor region T4, right-lateral pole. These receptors were obtained from a man aged 35 to 55 with primary liver carcinoma and hepatitis B virus infection.

Details on this clonotype: The germline gene is not matched at one end of the junction; a read error may be the cause. The DNA for the CDR3 is TGTGTCAGCAGTTACTCGGTCAATGAGCACTTCTTC. Protein product: CVSSYSVNEHFF. This chain connects TRBV6-6 to TRBJ2-1; the D is unclear. Germline CDR1 MNHNY, CDR2 SVGAGI (reference sequence). The CDR3 extends over 12 amino acids.

With regard to this clonotype: The junction shows a germline mismatch at one end, possibly a read error. The chain carries TRBV5-1 and TRBJ2-2, with 7 bases matching TRBD2. The CDR3 runs to 16 residues. CDR1 SGHRS and CDR2 YFSETQ come from the germline V gene. CDR3 protein: CASSFRTSENAGGLFF. CDR3 in DNA: TGCGCCAGCAGCTTCCGCACTAGCGAGAACGCCGGGGGGCTGTTTTTT.

The chain links TRBV11-2 to TRBJ2-5, with D possibly TRBD2 on 5 matching bases. The V gene lost 1 base and the J gene lost 2 bases, with 17 bases spanning the gap. Germline CDR1 and CDR2: SGHAT and FQNNGV. This CDR3 contains 17 residues. The CDR3 spells CASSLASGSRRQETQYF. CDR3 nucleotide sequence: TGTGCCAGCAGCTTAGCCAGTGGGAGCCGTCGGCAAGAGACCCAGTACTTC.

This chain uses TRBV6-5 with TRBJ1-2, with TRBD1 matching over 8 bases. CDR1 MNHEY and CDR2 SVGAGI come from the germline V gene. The CDR3 loop spans 13 amino acids. The junction had 7 bases not matched to a gene; V was cut back by 5 bases and J by 8 bases. The CDR3 loop is CASSNRGGFGYTF. DNA for the CDR3: TGTGCCAGCAGTAACAGGGGGGGCTTCGGCTACACCTTC.

Turning to this clonotype: A much more abundant neighbour one base away suggests this may be a read error. V and J are TRBV18 and TRBJ1-6, with a possible D match to TRBD1 (5 bases). From germline, CDR1 is KGHSH and CDR2 LQKENI. The CDR3 is 14 amino acids. As DNA, the CDR3 is TGTGCCAGCTCATCACCGGGACGGCGAAACACCCTCCACTTT. Protein product: CASSSPGRRNTLHF.

Concerning this clonotype: The CDR3 ends on some other residue instead of the conserved phenylalanine or tryptophan, so this is likely a read error. This CDR3 is CAISGLLGQGATSTDTQYL. CDR3 sequence (DNA): TGTGCCATCAGTGGCTTACTGGGACAGGGGGCAACTAGCACAGATACGCAGTATCTT. The J gene is TRBJ2-3, the V gene TRBV10-3; 12 bases map to TRBD1. Germline assignment: CDR1 ENHRY and CDR2 SYGVKD. The CDR3 is 19 amino acids. The V gene end was trimmed by 4 bases and the J gene end by 0 bases; junction bases not matched to a gene: 11.

The chain recombines TRBV5-1 with TRBJ2-3; D is perhaps TRBD1 (5 bases). The J call may be incorrect, as the DNA end agrees better with TRBJ1-5. CDR1 is SGHRS, CDR2 YFSETQ, per germline. There are 15 residues in the CDR3. CDR3 in amino acids: CASSEPNLRGDTQHF. The CDR3 DNA reads as TGCGCCAGCAGCGAGCCTAACCTAAGGGGAGATACGCAGCATTTT.

This chain connects TRBV28 to TRBJ2-5; TRBD1 or TRBD2 may be the D gene (5 bases each). This CDR3 is built from 15 residues. The germline gives CDR1 MDHEN, CDR2 SYDVKM. CDR3: CACSKAGALGETQYF. The CDR3, as DNA: TGTGCATGCAGCAAGGCCGGGGCCCTTGGAGAGACCCAGTACTTC.

This clonotype was seen many times. The CDR3 ends on some other residue instead of the conserved phenylalanine or tryptophan, so this is likely a read error. The rearrangement uses TRBV7-9 and TRBJ2-7; 11 positions agree with TRBD1. Unmatched junction bases numbered 4, after V lost 4 bases and J lost 5 bases. This CDR3 is built from 14 residues. Germline assignment: CDR1 SEHNR and CDR2 FQNEAQ (reference sequence). The CDR3 spells CASSSRDRGNEQYS. The CDR3 region has the DNA TGTGCCAGCAGCTCCCGGGACAGGGGGAACGAGCAGTACTCC.

This clonotype has a handful of counts. At one boundary the junction diverges from the germline segment, which might be a read error. The genes are TRBV11-2 and TRBJ2-7; weak D call: TRBD1 (5 bases). Germline V lookup: CDR1 SGHAT, CDR2 FQNNGV. CDR3 length: 14 residues. The CDR3 is CASSLGRASYEQYF. DNA for the CDR3: TGTGCCAGCAGCTTAGGCAGGGCGTCCTATGAGCAGTACTTC.

As concerns this clonotype: One end of the junction does not line up with germline, which may come from a read error. The chain couples TRBV29-1 to TRBJ2-5; 7 positions agree with TRBD2. The CDR3 sequence is 13 residues long. CDR1 and CDR2 from the germline V gene are SQVTM and ANQGSEA. CDR3 nucleotides: TGTAGCGTTGAAGATCTAGCGGCCCAGACCCAGTACTTC. Its translation: CSVEDLAAQTQYF. Based on the CDR3 plus reference TRBV29-1 and TRBJ2-5, the full variable domain is SAVISQKPSRDICQRGTSLTIQCQVDSQVTMMFWYRQQPGQSLTLIATANQGSEATYESGFVIDKFPISRPNLTFSTLTVSNMSPEDSSIYLCSVEDLAAQTQYFGPGTRLLVL.

This clonotype came up a few times. A much bigger clone sits one base away, suggesting this may be a read error. The CDR3 DNA reads TGTGCCAGCAGCTTATCGGATGCGGGAAGCTATGGCTGCACCTTC. It encodes CASSLSDAGSYGCTF. V usage is TRBV13 and J usage is TRBJ1-2; D gene unclear. The CDR3 is 15 amino acids. Germline V gene sequence: CDR1 PRHDT, CDR2 FYEKMQ (reference sequence).

This clonotype showed up many times. V and J are TRBV2 and TRBJ2-5; D call uncertain. Germline loops: CDR1 SNHLY, CDR2 FYNNEI. The CDR3 loop spans 13 amino acids. The germline V and J ends were trimmed by 2 bases and 5 bases, with 9 bases remaining between them. CDR3 loop: CASSESGMETQYF. The CDR3, as DNA: TGTGCCAGCAGTGAATCGGGTATGGAGACCCAGTACTTC. The full variable domain, with the rest looked up from reference TRBV2 and TRBJ2-5, is EPEVTQTPSHQVTQMGQEVILRCVPISNHLYFYWYRQILGQKVEFLVSFYNNEISEKSEIFDDQFSVERPDGSNFTLKIRSTKLEDSAMYFCASSESGMETQYFGPGTRLLVL.

Concerning this clonotype itself: Sequence at one end of the junction differs from germline and may be a read error. The rearrangement uses TRBV10-3 and TRBJ1-6; D is unresolved. Germline lookup yields CDR1 ENHRY and CDR2 SYGVKD. The CDR3 spans 14 residues. This CDR3 reads CAITEGIDNSPLHF. CDR3 coding DNA: TGTGCCATCACTGAGGGTATCGACAATTCACCCCTTCACTTT.

The chain has TRBV6-5 and TRBJ1-1; D may be TRBD1 (5 bases). This CDR3 contains 14 residues. Per germline, CDR1 MNHEY and CDR2 SVGAGI. Trimming cost V 6 bases and J 8 bases, with 19 bases left between them. For the CDR3, the DNA is TGTGCCAGCAGCTTCCTCGACGGGGCTTCCGAAGCTTTCTTT. Its protein product is CASSFLDGASEAFF.